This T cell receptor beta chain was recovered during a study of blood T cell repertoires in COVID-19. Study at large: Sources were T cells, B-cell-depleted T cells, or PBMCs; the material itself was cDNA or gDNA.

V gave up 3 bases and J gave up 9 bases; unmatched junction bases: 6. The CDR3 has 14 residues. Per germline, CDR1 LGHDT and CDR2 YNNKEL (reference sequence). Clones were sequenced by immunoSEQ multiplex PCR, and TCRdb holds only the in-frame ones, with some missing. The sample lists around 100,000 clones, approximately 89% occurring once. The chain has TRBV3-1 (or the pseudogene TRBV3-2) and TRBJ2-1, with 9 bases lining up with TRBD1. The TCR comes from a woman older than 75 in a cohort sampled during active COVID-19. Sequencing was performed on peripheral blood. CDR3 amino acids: CASSHRTGVSEQFF. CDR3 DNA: TGTGCCAGCAGCCATAGGACAGGGGTAAGTGAGCAGTTCTTC.